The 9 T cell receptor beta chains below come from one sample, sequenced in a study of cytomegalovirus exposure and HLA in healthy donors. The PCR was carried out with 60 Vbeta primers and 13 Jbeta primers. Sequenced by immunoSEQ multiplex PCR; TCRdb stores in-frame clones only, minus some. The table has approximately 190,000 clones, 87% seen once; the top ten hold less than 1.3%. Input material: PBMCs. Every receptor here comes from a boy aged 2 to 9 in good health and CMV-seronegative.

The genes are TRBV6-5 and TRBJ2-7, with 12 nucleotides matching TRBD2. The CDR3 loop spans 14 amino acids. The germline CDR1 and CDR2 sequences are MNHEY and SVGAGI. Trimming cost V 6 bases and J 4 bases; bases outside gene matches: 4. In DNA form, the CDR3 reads TGTGCCAGCAGCCGGACTAGCGGGGCATACGAGCAGTACTTC. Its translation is CASSRTSGAYEQYF.

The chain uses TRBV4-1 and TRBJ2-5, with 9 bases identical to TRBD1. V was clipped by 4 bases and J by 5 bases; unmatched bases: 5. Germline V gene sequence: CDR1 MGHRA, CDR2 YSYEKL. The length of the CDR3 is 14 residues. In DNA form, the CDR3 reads TGCGCCAGCAGCCCGGGACAGGGATGGGAGACCCAGTACTTC. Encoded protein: CASSPGQGWETQYF.

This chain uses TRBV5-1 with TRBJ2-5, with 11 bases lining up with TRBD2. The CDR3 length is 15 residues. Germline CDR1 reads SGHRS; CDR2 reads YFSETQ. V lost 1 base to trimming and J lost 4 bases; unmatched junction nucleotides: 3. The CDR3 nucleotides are TGCGCCAGCAGCTTGACGACTAGCGGGGCAGAGACCCAGTACTTC. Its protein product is CASSLTTSGAETQYF.

The CDR3 nucleotides are TGTGCCATACTAGCGGGAGCAAGTGAGCAGTTCTTC. Encoded protein: CAILAGASEQFF. The V gene is TRBV10-3, the J gene TRBJ2-1; the match to TRBD2 covers 11 bases. Germline CDR1 is ENHRY and CDR2 is SYGVKD. The CDR3 contains 12 residues. The V gene end was trimmed by 9 bases and the J gene end by 9 bases; junction bases not matched to a gene: 4.

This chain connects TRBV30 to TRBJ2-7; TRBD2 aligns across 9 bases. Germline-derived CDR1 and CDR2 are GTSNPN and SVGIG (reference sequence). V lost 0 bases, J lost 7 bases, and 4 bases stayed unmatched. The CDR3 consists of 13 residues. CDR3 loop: CAWSVGREGEQYF. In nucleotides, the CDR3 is TGTGCCTGGAGTGTAGGGCGGGAGGGGGAGCAGTACTTC. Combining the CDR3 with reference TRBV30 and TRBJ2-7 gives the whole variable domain SQTIHQWPATLVQPVGSPLSLECTVEGTSNPNLYWYRQAAGRGLQLLFYSVGIGQISSEVPQNLSASRPQDRQFILSSKKLLLSDSGFYLCAWSVGREGEQYFGPGTRLTVT.

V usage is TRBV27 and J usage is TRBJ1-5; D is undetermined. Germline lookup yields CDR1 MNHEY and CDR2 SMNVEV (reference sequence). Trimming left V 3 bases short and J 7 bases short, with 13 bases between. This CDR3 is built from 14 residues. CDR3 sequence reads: CASSFLAGGQPQHF. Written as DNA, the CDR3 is TGTGCCAGCAGTTTCCTCGCCGGAGGCCAGCCCCAGCATTTT.

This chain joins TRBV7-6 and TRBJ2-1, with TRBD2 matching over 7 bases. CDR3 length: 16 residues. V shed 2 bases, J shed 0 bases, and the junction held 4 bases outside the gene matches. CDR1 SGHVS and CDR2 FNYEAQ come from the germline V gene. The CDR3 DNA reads TGTGCCAGCAGCTTAAACGGCGGGAGCTCCTACAATGAGCAGTTCTTC. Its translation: CASSLNGGSSYNEQFF.

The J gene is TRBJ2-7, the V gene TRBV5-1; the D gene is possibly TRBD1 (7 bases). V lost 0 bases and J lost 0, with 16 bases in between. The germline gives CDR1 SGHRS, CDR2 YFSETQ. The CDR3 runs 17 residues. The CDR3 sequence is CASSLDISGGSSYEQYF. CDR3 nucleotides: TGCGCCAGCAGCTTGGATATCTCAGGGGGGAGCTCCTACGAGCAGTACTTC.

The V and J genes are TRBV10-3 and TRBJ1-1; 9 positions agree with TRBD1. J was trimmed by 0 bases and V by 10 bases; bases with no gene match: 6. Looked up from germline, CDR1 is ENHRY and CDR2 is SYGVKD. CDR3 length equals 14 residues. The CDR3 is CATTGGILNTEAFF. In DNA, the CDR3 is TGTGCCACGACAGGGGGGATATTGAACACTGAAGCTTTCTTT.